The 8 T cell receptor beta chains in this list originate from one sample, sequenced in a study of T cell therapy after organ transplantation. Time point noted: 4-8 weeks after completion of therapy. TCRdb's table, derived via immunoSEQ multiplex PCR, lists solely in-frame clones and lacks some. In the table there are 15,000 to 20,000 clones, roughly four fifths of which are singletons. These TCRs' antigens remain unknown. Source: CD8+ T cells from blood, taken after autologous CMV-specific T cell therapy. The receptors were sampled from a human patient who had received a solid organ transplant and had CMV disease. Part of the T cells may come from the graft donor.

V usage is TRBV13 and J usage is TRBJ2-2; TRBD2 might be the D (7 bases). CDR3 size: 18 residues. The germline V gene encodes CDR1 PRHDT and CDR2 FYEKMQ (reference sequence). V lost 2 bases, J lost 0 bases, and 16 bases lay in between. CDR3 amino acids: CASSLRGEGYPNTGELFF. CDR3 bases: TGTGCCAGCAGCTTAAGGGGGGAGGGATATCCGAACACCGGGGAGCTGTTTTTT.

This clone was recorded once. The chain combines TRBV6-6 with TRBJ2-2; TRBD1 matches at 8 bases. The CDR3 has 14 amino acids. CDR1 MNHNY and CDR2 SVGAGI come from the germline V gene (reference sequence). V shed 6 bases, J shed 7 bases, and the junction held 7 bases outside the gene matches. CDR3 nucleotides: TGTGCCAGCAGCACAGGGGGGTTCGGCGGGGAGCTGTTTTTT. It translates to CASSTGGFGGELFF.

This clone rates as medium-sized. CDR3 nucleotide sequence: TGTGCCAGCAGCCCAACAGGGGGCGTTTATAGTGAGCAGTTCTTC. The encoded protein is CASSPTGGVYSEQFF. The rearrangement links TRBV27 to TRBJ2-1; TRBD1 aligns across 9 bases. V dropped 6 bases and J dropped 9; count of bases not matched to a gene: 12. The CDR3 totals 15 residues. Germline loops: CDR1 MNHEY, CDR2 SMNVEV (reference sequence).

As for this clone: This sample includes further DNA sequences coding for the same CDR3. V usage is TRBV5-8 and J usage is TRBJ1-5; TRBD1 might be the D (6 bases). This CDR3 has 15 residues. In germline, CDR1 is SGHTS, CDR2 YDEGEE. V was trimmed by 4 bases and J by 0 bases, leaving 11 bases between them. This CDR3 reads CASSPQGFSNQPQHF. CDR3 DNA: TGTGCCAGCAGCCCACAGGGCTTTAGCAATCAGCCCCAGCATTTT.

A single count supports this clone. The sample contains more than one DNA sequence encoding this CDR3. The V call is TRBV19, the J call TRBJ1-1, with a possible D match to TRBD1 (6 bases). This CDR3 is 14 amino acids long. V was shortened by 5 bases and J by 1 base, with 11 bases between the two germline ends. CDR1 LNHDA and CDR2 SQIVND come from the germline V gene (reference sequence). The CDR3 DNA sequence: TGTGCCAGTAGTCCCCAGGACAGGAACACTGAAGCTTTCTTT. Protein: CASSPQDRNTEAFF.

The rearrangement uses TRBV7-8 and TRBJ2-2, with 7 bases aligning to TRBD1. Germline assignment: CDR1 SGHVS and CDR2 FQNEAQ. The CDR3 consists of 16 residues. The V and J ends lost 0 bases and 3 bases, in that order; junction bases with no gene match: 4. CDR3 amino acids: CASSLATGIHTGELFF. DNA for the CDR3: TGTGCCAGCAGCTTAGCGACAGGGATTCACACCGGGGAGCTGTTTTTT.

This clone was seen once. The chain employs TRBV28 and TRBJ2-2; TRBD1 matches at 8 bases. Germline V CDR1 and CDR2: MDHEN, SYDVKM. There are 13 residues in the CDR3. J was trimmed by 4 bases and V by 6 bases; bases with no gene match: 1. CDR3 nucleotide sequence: TGTGCCAGCAGCGGGACAGGCACCGGGGAGCTGTTTTTT. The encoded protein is CASSGTGTGELFF.

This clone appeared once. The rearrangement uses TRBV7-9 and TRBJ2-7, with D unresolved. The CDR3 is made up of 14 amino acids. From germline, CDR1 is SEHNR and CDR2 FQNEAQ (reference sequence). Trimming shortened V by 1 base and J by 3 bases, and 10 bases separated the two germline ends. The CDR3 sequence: CASSLEDWDYEQYF. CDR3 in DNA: TGTGCCAGCAGCTTAGAAGACTGGGACTACGAGCAGTACTTC.